Below are 2 T cell receptor beta chains sequenced from a single sample in a study of shared clonotypes between healthy human individuals. It was CD45RO-negative cells, positively selected for CCR7, that made up naive CD8 cells, with terminally differentiated effector memory CD45RA+ cells excluded. Only in-frame clones appear in the TCRdb table, and some are missing; sequencing was by immunoSEQ multiplex PCR. The table records millions of clones, less than 95% of them present only once. The source material was naive CD8+ T cells sorted from blood. The receptors derive from a man younger than 35 in good health.

This clone has just one count. The chain uses TRBV5-8 and TRBJ2-7; 10 bases align to TRBD2. This CDR3 contains 17 residues. V gave up 0 bases and J gave up 0 bases; unmatched junction bases: 6. CDR1 and CDR2 (germline): SGHTS, YDEGEE. The CDR3 region is CASSLGGLAGVSYEQYF. The CDR3 DNA sequence: TGTGCCAGCAGCTTGGGAGGGCTAGCGGGAGTCTCCTACGAGCAGTACTTC. The full variable domain, rest sourced from reference TRBV5-8 and TRBJ2-7, is EAGVTQSPTHLIKTRGQQATLRCSPISGHTSVYWYQQALGLGLQFLLWYDEGEERNRGNFPPRFSGRQFPNYSSELNVNALELEDSALYLCASSLGGLAGVSYEQYFGPGTRLTVT.

The chain combines TRBV7-4 with TRBJ1-3, with unresolved D. The CDR3 has 15 residues. The V end lost 5 bases, the J end lost 5 bases, and 16 bases lay between the germline ends. Germline CDR1 is SGHVT and CDR2 is SQSDAQ. DNA of the CDR3: TGTGCCAGCAGCCCCCACCCTCGGACCCGAAACACCATATATTTT. This codes for CASSPHPRTRNTIYF. The full variable domain, completed using reference TRBV7-4 and TRBJ1-3, is GAGVSQSPRYKVAKRGRDVALRCDSISGHVTLYWYRQTLGQGSEVLTYSQSDAQRDKSGRPSGRFSAERPERSVSTLKIQRTEQGDSAVYLCASSPHPRTRNTIYFGEGSWLTVV.